These T cell receptor beta chains were read from a single sample in a study of shared clonotypes between healthy human individuals. TCRdb keeps only in-frame clones here, not all; method: immunoSEQ multiplex PCR. Of approximately 2,000,000 clones listed, just under 95% were seen once; the top ten hold less than 2%. The sample comprised naive CD8+ T cells from PBMCs. The receptors were sampled from a man aged 18 to 35 in good health. Some clones in this sample may be carry-over from other donors' samples. Each CDR3 is given with its conserved first and last residue. The D gene is left open where the match is weak. Clone size is not always given. Where it is, it says once, few, many or a class for expanded clones.

.,TRBV5-6,TRBJ2-7,.,CASSFPTGYEQYF,TGTGCCAGCAGCTTTCCGACCGGCTACGAGCAGTACTTC
.,TRBV7-3,TRBJ2-2,.,CASSLFPTGELFF,TGTGCCAGCAGCTTATTTCCTACCGGGGAGCTGTTTTTT
.,TRBV30,TRBJ2-2,.,CACVTPNTGELFF,TGTGCCTGTGTGACACCGAACACCGGGGAGCTGTTTTTT
.,TRBV28,TRBJ2-5,.,CASRDQGRGETQYF,TGTGCCAGCAGGGATCAGGGTCGCGGAGAGACCCAGTACTTC
.,TRBV28,TRBJ1-5,.,CASSLGYGQERYSNQPQHF,TGTGCCAGCAGTTTAGGGTACGGGCAGGAGCGATATAGCAATCAGCCCCAGCATTTT
once,TRBV6-5,TRBJ1-5,.,CASGRKQGYQPQHF,TGTGCCAGCGGCCGAAAACAGGGCTATCAGCCCCAGCATTTT
.,TRBV27,TRBJ1-2,.,CASSLWPRSYGYTF,TGTGCCAGCAGTTTATGGCCCAGGAGCTATGGCTACACCTTC
.,TRBV19,TRBJ1-5,.,CASSTRGSFNQPQHF,TGTGCCAGTAGTACACGGGGAAGTTTCAATCAGCCCCAGCATTTT
.,TRBV5-6,TRBJ2-1,.,CASSLARFNEQFF,TGTGCCAGCAGCTTGGCTCGCTTCAATGAGCAGTTCTTC
.,TRBV6-1,TRBJ2-1,.,CAGGGGGNEQFF,TGTGCCGGTGGAGGGGGAGGGAATGAGCAGTTCTTC